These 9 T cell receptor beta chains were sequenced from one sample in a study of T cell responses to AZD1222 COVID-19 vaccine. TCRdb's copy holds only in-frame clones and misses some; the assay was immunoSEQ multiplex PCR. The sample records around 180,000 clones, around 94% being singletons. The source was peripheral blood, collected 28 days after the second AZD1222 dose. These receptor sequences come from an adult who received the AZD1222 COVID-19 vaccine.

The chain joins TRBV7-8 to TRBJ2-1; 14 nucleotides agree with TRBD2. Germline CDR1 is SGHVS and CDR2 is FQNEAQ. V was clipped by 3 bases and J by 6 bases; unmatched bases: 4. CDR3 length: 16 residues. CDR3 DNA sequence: TGTGCCAGCAGCTTCGGACTAGCGGGGGGAATCAATGAGCAGTTCTTC. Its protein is CASSFGLAGGINEQFF.

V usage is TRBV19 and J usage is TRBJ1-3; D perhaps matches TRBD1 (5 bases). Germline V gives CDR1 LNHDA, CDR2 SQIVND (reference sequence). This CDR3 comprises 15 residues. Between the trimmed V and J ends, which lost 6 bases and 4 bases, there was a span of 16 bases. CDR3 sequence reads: CASSSDSNHGNTIYF. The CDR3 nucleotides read TGTGCCAGTAGCTCCGACAGCAACCACGGAAACACCATATATTTT.

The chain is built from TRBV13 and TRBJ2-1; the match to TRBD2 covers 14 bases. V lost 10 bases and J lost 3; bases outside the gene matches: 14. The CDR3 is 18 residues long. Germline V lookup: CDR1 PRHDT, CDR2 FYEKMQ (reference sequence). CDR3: CATPAGTSGSLNYNEQFF. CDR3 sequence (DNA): TGTGCCACACCCGCGGGGACTAGCGGGAGTTTGAACTACAATGAGCAGTTCTTC.

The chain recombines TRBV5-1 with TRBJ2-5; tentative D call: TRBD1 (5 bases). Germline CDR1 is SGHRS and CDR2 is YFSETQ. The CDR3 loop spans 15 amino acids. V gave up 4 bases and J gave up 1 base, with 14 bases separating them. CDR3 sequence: CASSLQTASQETQYF. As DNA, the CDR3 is TGCGCCAGCAGCCTCCAGACAGCAAGCCAAGAGACCCAGTACTTC.

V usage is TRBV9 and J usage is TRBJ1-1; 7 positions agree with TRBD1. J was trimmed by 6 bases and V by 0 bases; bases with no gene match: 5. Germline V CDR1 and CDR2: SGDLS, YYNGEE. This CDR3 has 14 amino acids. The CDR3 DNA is TGTGCCAGCAGCGTAGAACCAGGGGGTCCTGAAGCTTTCTTT. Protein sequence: CASSVEPGGPEAFF.

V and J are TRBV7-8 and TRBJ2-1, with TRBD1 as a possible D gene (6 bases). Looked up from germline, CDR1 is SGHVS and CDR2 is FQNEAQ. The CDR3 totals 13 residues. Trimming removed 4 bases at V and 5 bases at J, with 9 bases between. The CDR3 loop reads CASSWDIDNEQFF. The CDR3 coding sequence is TGTGCCAGCAGCTGGGACATAGACAATGAGCAGTTCTTC.

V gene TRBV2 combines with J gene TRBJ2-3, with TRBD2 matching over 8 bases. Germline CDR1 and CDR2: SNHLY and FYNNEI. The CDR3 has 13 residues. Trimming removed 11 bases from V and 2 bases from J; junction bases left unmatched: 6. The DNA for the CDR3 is TGTGCCGTAACTAGCGGATACACAGATACGCAGTATTTT. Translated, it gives CAVTSGYTDTQYF.

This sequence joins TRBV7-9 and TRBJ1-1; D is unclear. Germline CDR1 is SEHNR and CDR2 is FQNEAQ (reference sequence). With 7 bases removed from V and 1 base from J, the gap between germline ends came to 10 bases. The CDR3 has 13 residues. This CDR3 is CASISARNTEAFF. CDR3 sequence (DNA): TGTGCCAGCATCTCGGCGCGGAACACTGAAGCTTTCTTT.

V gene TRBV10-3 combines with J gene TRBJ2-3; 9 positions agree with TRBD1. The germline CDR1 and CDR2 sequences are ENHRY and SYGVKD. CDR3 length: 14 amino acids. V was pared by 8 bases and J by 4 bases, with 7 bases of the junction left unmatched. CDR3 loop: CAIRGDREADTQYF. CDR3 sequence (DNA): TGTGCCATCCGTGGGGACAGGGAAGCAGATACGCAGTATTTT.